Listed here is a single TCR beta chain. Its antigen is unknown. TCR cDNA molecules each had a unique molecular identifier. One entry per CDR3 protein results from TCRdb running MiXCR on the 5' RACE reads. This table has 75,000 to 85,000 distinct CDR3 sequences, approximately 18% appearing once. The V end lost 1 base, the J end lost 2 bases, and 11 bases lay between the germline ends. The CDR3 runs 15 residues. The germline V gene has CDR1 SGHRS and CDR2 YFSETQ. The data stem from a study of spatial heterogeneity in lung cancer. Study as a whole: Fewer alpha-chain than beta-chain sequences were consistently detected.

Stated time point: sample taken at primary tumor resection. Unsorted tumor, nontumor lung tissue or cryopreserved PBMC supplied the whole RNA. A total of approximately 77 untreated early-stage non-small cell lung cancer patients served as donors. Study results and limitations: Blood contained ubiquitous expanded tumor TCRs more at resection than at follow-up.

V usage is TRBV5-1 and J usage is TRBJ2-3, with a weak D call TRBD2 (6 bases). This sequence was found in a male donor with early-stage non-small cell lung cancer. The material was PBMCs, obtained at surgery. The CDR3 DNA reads TGCGCCAGCAGCTTGTATGGGGGGACCACAGATACGCAGTATTTT. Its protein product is CASSLYGGTTDTQYF.